This T cell receptor (beta chain) is from a study of T cell repertoires in cytomegalovirus infection. Study information: As its CMV epitopes, the study selected recently identified HLA-C-restricted and well-studied HLA-B-restricted targets.

The length of the CDR3 is 12 residues. V shed 5 bases, J shed 6 bases, and the junction held 2 bases outside the gene matches. TCRdb ran MiXCR on the reads and lists one entry per CDR3 protein. This sample has approximately 990,000 distinct CDR3 sequences, with under 40% found just once. This clonotype was found many times. Its antigen is currently unknown. The chain is built from TRBV12-3 or TRBV12-4 and TRBJ2-7; the match to TRBD1 covers 9 bases. The TCR was taken from a human donor in good health (CMV status not recorded). Some clones in this sample may be carry-over from other donors' samples. The input for sequencing was cultured CD8+ T cells from PBMCs, taken from culture after CMV antigen stimulation. CDR3 sequence: CASSTGGGEQYV. The CDR3 region has the DNA TGTGCCAGCAGTACAGGGGGCGGCGAGCAGTACGTC.